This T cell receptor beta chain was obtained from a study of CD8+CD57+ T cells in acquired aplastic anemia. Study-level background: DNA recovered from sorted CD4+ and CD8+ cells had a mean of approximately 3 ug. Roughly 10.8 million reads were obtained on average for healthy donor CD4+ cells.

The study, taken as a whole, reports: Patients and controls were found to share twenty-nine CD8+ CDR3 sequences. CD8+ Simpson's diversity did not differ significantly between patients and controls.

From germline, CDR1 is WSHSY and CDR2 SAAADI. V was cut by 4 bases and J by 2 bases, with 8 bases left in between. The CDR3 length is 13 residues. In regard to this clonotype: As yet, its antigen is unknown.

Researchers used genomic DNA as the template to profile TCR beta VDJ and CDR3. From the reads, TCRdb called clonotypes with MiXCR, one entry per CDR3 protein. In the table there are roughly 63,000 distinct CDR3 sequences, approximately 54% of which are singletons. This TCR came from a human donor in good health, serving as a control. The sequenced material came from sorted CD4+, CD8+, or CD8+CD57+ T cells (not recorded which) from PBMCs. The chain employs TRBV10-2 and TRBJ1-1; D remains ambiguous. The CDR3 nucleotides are TGCGCCAGCAGTGGGGCAGAAAACACTGAAGCTTTCTTT. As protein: CASSGAENTEAFF.